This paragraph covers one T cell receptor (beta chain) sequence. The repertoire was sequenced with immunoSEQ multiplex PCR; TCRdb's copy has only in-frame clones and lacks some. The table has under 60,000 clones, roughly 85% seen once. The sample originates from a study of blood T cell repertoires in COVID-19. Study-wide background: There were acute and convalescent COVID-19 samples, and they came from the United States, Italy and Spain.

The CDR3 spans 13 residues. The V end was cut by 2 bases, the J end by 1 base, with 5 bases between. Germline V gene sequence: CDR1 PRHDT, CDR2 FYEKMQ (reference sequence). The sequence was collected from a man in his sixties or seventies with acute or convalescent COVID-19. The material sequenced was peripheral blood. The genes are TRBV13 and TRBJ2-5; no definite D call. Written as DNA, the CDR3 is TGTGCCAGCAGCTTATACGGCCAAGAGACCCAGTACTTC. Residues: CASSLYGQETQYF.